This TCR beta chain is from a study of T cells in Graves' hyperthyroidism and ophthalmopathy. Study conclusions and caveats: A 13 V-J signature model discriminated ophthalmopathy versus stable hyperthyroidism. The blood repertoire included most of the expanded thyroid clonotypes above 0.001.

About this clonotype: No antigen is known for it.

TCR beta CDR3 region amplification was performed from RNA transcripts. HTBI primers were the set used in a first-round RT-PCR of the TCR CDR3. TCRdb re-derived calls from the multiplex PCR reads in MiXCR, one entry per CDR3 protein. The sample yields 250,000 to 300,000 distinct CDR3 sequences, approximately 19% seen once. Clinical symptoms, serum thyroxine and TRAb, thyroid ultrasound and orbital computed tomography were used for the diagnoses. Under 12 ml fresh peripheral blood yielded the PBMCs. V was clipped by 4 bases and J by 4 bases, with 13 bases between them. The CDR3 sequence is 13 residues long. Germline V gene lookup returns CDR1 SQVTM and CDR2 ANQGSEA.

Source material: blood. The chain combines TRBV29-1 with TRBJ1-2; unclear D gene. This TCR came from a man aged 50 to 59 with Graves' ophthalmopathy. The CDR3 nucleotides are TGCAGCGTTGCCAGCGGGCTTGGCTATGGCTACACCTTC. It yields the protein CSVASGLGYGYTF. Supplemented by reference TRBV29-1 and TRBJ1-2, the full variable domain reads SAVISQKPSRDICQRGTSLTIQCQVDSQVTMMFWYRQQPGQSLTLIATANQGSEATYESGFVIDKFPISRPNLTFSTLTVSNMSPEDSSIYLCSVASGLGYGYTFGSGTRLTVV.